Described below is a single T cell receptor (beta chain) sequence and its context. What this receptor recognizes is not known. Base quality data are lacking; no much larger clone is found one base away. The donors were included in the validation cohort of over a hundred subjects, a group kept apart from the roughly 690-subject first cohort. The entry originates in a study of cytomegalovirus exposure and HLA in healthy donors (dated 2017 in TCRdb). For the study in its entirety: The 666 repertoires of the first cohort and the roughly 120 validation repertoires were produced on the same platform, according to a later analysis. The aim of the study was to test whether cataloging public T cell receptors could identify signatures of past pathogen exposure. A separate validation cohort of roughly 130 different subjects was used in addition to the approximately 610-subject first cohort. To predict cytomegalovirus infection status, the study combined high-throughput TCR immunosequencing, statistical association of individual TCRs with disease status, and machine learning.

Paper-wide results and their limitations: Subsequent analysis determined that TCRs grouped into clusters in the first cohort also showed a tendency toward co-occurrence across the approximately 110 validation repertoires, and 94% of cluster scores exceeded 0. Three of the identified cytomegalovirus-associated TCR beta chains were confirmed in vitro to be specific for cytomegalovirus antigens. While some public TCRs were present in many individuals, most TCR sequences turned up only very rarely across donors. The authors suggested that the approach could potentially be generalized to other disease states and immunological phenotypes. The validation cohort had no HLA typing available for a later analysis, so co-occurrence within that cohort was assessed over all 130 or so repertoires. In both the original and validation cohorts, the classifier was reported to diagnose cytomegalovirus status with high specificity and sensitivity. The study gave a list of 150 to 200 TCR beta chains associated with cytomegalovirus.

The library was obtained by the immunoSEQ multiplex PCR assay. The original methods were these. A statistical classification framework was built to diagnose cytomegalovirus status from the catalog of TCR beta chain sequences. Not all clones reach the TCRdb copy of this immuneACCESS table, which keeps in-frame sequences only. Checked studies attribute under half of the gap to unresolved V genes and leave the rest unexplained. The V and J calls and clone size were taken over from that table, and D and trimming were inferred from the DNA. The table for this sample lists roughly 80,000 clones; approximately 90% of them were counted only once. The top ten constitute approximately 2.2% of the sample. This clonotype was obtained from a young man in good health and CMV-seronegative. The sample was PBMCs.

The CDR3 region has the sequence CASSEQGREQFF. The sequence in DNA is TGTGCCAGCAGCGAACAGGGACGCGAGCAGTTCTTC. Recombination linked TRBV9 to TRBJ2-1; the D region possibly corresponds to TRBD1 (6 bases align). CDR1 and CDR2 are drawn from the germline V gene: SGDLS, YYNGEE. The CDR3 sequence holds 12 residues, the cysteine and phenylalanine included. Here the CDR3 DNA is all that survives: 36 bases in frame from base 1. V is cut by 3 bases and J by 10 bases, and the space between the germline ends is 11 bases.